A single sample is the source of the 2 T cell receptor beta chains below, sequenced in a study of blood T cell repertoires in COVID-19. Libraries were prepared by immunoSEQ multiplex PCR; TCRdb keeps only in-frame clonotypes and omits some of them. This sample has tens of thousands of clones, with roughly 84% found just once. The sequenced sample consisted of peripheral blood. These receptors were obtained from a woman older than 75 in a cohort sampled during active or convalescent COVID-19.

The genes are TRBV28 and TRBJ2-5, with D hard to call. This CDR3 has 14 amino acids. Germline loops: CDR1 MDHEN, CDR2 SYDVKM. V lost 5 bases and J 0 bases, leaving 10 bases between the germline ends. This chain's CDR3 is CASSPRLNQETQYF. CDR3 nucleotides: TGTGCCAGCAGTCCCAGATTGAACCAAGAGACCCAGTACTTC.

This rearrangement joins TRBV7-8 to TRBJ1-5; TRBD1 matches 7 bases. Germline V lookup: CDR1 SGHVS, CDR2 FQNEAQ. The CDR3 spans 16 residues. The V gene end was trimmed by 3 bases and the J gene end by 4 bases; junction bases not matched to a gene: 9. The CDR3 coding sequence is TGTGCCAGCAGCTTTCGAGGGGGCGAGGGGAATCAGCCCCAGCATTTT. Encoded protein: CASSFRGGEGNQPQHF.